This T cell receptor beta chain was captured in a study of blood T cell repertoires in COVID-19. Repertoires were generated with immunoSEQ multiplex PCR, while TCRdb's copy carries only in-frame clones and drops some. The table includes 200,000 to 250,000 clones, 85% to 90% detected once. The CDR3 loop spans 12 amino acids. Germline values: CDR1 MNHEY, CDR2 SVGAGI. The germline V and J ends were trimmed by 7 bases and 4 bases, with 10 bases remaining between them. The sequence was collected from a woman between 45 and 65 years old with acute or convalescent COVID-19. Sequencing was performed on peripheral blood. This chain uses TRBV6-5 with TRBJ1-2, with unresolved D. The CDR3 protein is CASIDSSYGYTF. The CDR3, as DNA: TGTGCCAGCATCGACTCTAGCTATGGCTACACCTTC.